This T cell receptor beta chain was identified during a study of blood T cell repertoires in COVID-19. Study details: The United States, Italy and Spain provided the acute and convalescent COVID-19 samples.

Authors' methods: Nucleated cell counts were estimated from reference gene primer amplification. Assay used: immunoSEQ multiplex PCR; TCRdb lists only in-frame clones, some missing. V, J and clone size derive from that table, while D and trimming were established from the DNA sequence. Of around 360,000 clones in the sample, about 90% were seen once. The study recruited people aged roughly 18 to 100 years across roughly 23 US areas. This clonotype originated in a woman in her 30s who had recovered from COVID-19. The specimen sequenced was PBMCs or T cells enriched from blood (not recorded which).

The CDR3 region is CATPETGFAANIQYF. CDR3 nucleotide sequence: TGTGCCACCCCCGAAACAGGGTTCGCGGCAAACATTCAGTACTTC. The chain uses TRBV6-9 and TRBJ2-4; possibly TRBD1 for D (6 bases). Germline loops: CDR1 MNHGY, CDR2 SVAAGI. V lost 10 bases and J 6 bases, leaving 22 bases between the germline ends. The CDR3 consists of 15 residues.